This T cell receptor beta chain came from a study of T cell responses to AZD1222 COVID-19 vaccine (dated by TCRdb to about 2021). A note on the overall study: AZD1222 recipients whose second dose came at about 4 weeks and those whose second dose came at about 12 weeks were combined into one group, since spike-specific TCR depth and breadth did not differ between the two schedules. Trial participants were enrolled into age subgroups of 18-55, 56-69 and 70-plus years, which contained about 160, 30 and 59 TCR-sequenced participants, respectively. A total of 230 to 250 trial participants underwent TCR sequencing, of whom some 210 received two doses of AZD1222 and around 26 received two doses of the MenACWY control vaccine.

The junction carries 3 bases between V and J, which are trimmed by 4 bases and 1 base respectively. The CDR3 runs 11 amino acids, cysteine and phenylalanine included. Only the CDR3 part of the read is kept: 33 bases, read in frame from the first base. Via the germline V gene, CDR1 is SGHRS and CDR2 YFSETQ. Paper-wide results and their limitations: The whole spike protein was spanned by vaccine-associated CD4 TCRs, and dominant responses were seen in regions 160-218 and 743-854. Because no day 14 peak-response samples were available, repertoires were characterized only after the peak T cell response. The 56-69-year group was small, and its depth increase did not reach significance, likely because of low power. A significant rise in spike-specific TCR breadth and depth was observed after two AZD1222 doses relative to day 0 and relative to MenACWY recipients. Conclusions about previously exposed vaccinees were limited because only six or seven AZD1222 recipients were SARS-CoV-2 seropositive at baseline. Epitopes outside the regions mutated in the B.1.351 and B.1.1.7 variants were reportedly recognized by nearly half of the unique spike-specific TCRs. Most participants were white British and females outnumbered males, and the authors suggested that clonal diversity may have been underestimated.

The meaning of the sample's time point label: baseline before first vaccination. Vaccinee samples were obtained from the UK trials COV001 and COV002, which included a single-blind randomized controlled phase 2/3 trial of AZD1222 (ChAdOx1 nCoV-19) in healthy adults. For TCRbeta chain sequencing, PBMC samples from trial participants were taken at day 0 and at day 28 after the second dose. The CDR3 regions of human TCRbeta chains were analyzed by immunosequencing. In the authors' own workflow: TCRs in the repertoires were matched against a reference library of SARS-CoV-2-specific TCRs that had been generated with the MIRA antigen-specificity platform. Breadth meant the fraction of unique TCRs that were SARS-CoV-2-associated, whereas depth meant the fraction of total T cells that were SARS-CoV-2-associated. Using the MIRA data, every spike-specific TCR was mapped to the spike region that the TCR reacted to and assigned to either a CD4 or a CD8 class. Log10-transformed breadth and depth values were compared by one-way ANOVA with Sidak's multiple comparisons tests. In TCRdb, the immuneACCESS table is reduced to in-frame sequences with V and J assigned. These tables do not hold every clone; where another copy was compared, an unresolved V gene accounts for under half, and the others remain unexplained. V and J calls and clone size follow that table, whereas D and trimming were derived from the DNA. The sample records about 94,000 clones, more than 70% of which are singletons. About an eighth of the sample goes to the ten largest clones.

Of note for this clone: The clone's antigen remains unknown. No clone much larger than this one lies a single base away; base qualities are absent.

This TCR was sampled from an adult in good health. The chain links TRBV5-1 with TRBJ2-7, with the D gene call left open. The specimen was peripheral blood, collected on day 0 of AZD1222 vaccination. Read as DNA, the sequence is TGCGCCAGCAGCAGTTCCTACGAGCAGTACTTC. It translates to CASSSSYEQYF.